These T cell receptor beta chains were read from a single sample in a study of blood T cell repertoires in COVID-19. Clones were read by immunoSEQ multiplex PCR, and TCRdb kept only the in-frame ones, dropping some. The sample yields 250,000 to 350,000 clones, around 87% seen once. Sequenced material: peripheral blood. Every receptor here comes from a woman aged 50 to 60 who had recovered from COVID-19. Each CDR3 is given with its conserved first and last residue. The order of the fields is clone size, J gene, D gene, V gene, CDR3 DNA, CDR3 protein. D genes are given only for firm matches. A clone size is listed for some rows: how often the clone was seen (once, few, many), or a class if it is expanded.

abundance: .
j_gene: TRBJ2-1
d_gene: .
v_gene: TRBV19
CDR3nt: TGTGCCAGCCTCCAGGGAAGGGGGAATGAGCAGTTCTTC
CDR3aa: CASLQGRGNEQFF

abundance: .
j_gene: TRBJ1-5
d_gene: .
v_gene: TRBV6-1
CDR3nt: TGTGCCAGCAGTGAAGGCGGAAGTGTTTCTCAGCCCCAGCATTTT
CDR3aa: CASSEGGSVSQPQHF

abundance: .
j_gene: TRBJ1-1
d_gene: TRBD1
v_gene: TRBV5-6
CDR3nt: TGTGCCAGCAGTCAGGGGGCTGAAGCTTTCTTT
CDR3aa: CASSQGAEAFF

abundance: .
j_gene: TRBJ2-7
d_gene: .
v_gene: TRBV7-9
CDR3nt: TGTGCCAGCAGCCCCACAGGGTTCTACGAGCAGTACTTC
CDR3aa: CASSPTGFYEQYF

abundance: .
j_gene: TRBJ2-5
d_gene: TRBD1
v_gene: TRBV29-1
CDR3nt: TGCAGCGTGAGGGAGGGACAGGGTATCGGAAAGACCCAGTACTTC
CDR3aa: CSVREGQGIGKTQYF

abundance: .
j_gene: TRBJ2-3
d_gene: TRBD1
v_gene: TRBV25-1
CDR3nt: TGTGCCAGCAGTGAATATGGAGGCAGGGGGAGCACAGATACGCAGTATTTT
CDR3aa: CASSEYGGRGSTDTQYF

abundance: .
j_gene: TRBJ2-3
d_gene: TRBD1
v_gene: TRBV9
CDR3nt: TGTGCCAGCAGCCCTAGGGGGCGGCGAAGCACAGATGCGCAGTATTTT
CDR3aa: CASSPRGRRSTDAQYF

abundance: .
j_gene: TRBJ2-3
d_gene: TRBD2
v_gene: TRBV9
CDR3nt: TGTGCCAGCAGCGTTAGCGGGGGGATCACAGATACGCAGTATTTT
CDR3aa: CASSVSGGITDTQYF

abundance: .
j_gene: TRBJ1-5
d_gene: .
v_gene: TRBV5-5
CDR3nt: TGTGCCAGCAGCTTTTCGGGGGAGAGAAATCAGCCCCAGCATTTT
CDR3aa: CASSFSGERNQPQHF

abundance: .
j_gene: TRBJ2-3
d_gene: .
v_gene: TRBV7-8
CDR3nt: TGTGCCAGCAGCCCGACGGCCTCAGGAAATACGCAGTATTTT
CDR3aa: CASSPTASGNTQYF

abundance: once
j_gene: TRBJ1-5
d_gene: .
v_gene: TRBV7-2
CDR3nt: TGTGCCAGCAGCCACGACACCCGCCTTCAGCCCCAGCATTTT
CDR3aa: CASSHDTRLQPQHF

abundance: .
j_gene: TRBJ2-3
d_gene: .
v_gene: TRBV3-1/TRBV3-2
CDR3nt: TGTGCCAGCAGCCAGGGGCCACTTACAGATACGCAGTATTTT
CDR3aa: CASSQGPLTDTQYF

abundance: .
j_gene: TRBJ1-1
d_gene: .
v_gene: TRBV28
CDR3nt: TGTGCCAGCAGACCGCTCCAGGGGACGAACACTGAAGCTTTCTTT
CDR3aa: CASRPLQGTNTEAFF

abundance: .
j_gene: TRBJ1-4
d_gene: .
v_gene: TRBV2
CDR3nt: TGTGCCAGCAGTATCCAGGATAATGAAAAACTGTTTTTT
CDR3aa: CASSIQDNEKLFF

abundance: .
j_gene: TRBJ2-5
d_gene: TRBD2
v_gene: TRBV11-2
CDR3nt: TGTGCCAGCAGCTTAGAGGGTCCTAGCGGGAGGTACTTC
CDR3aa: CASSLEGPSGRYF

abundance: few
j_gene: TRBJ2-2
d_gene: .
v_gene: TRBV5-5
CDR3nt: TGTGCCAGCAGCGAAACTGCCACCGGGGAGCTGTTTTTT
CDR3aa: CASSETATGELFF

abundance: .
j_gene: TRBJ1-2
d_gene: .
v_gene: TRBV25-1
CDR3nt: TGTGCCAGCAGTGAACGGAAGGGGTATGGCTACACCTTC
CDR3aa: CASSERKGYGYTF

abundance: .
j_gene: TRBJ2-3
d_gene: TRBD2
v_gene: TRBV28
CDR3nt: TGTGCCAGCAGCACTAGCGGGAGGGGGACAGATACGCAGTATTTT
CDR3aa: CASSTSGRGTDTQYF

abundance: .
j_gene: TRBJ1-1
d_gene: .
v_gene: TRBV5-1
CDR3nt: TGCGCCAGCAGCTGGAGTTCGAACACTGAAGCTTTCTTT
CDR3aa: CASSWSSNTEAFF

abundance: .
j_gene: TRBJ2-1
d_gene: .
v_gene: TRBV19
CDR3nt: TGTGCCAGTAGTATAGGAGCGGCAGGTGGCTACAATGAGCAGTTCTTC
CDR3aa: CASSIGAAGGYNEQFF

abundance: .
j_gene: TRBJ1-1
d_gene: .
v_gene: TRBV4-3
CDR3nt: TGCGCCAGCAGCCAAGATGTTTTTCGGGGGACTGAAGCTTTCTTT
CDR3aa: CASSQDVFRGTEAFF

abundance: .
j_gene: TRBJ1-5
d_gene: .
v_gene: TRBV25-1
CDR3nt: TGTGCCAGCAGTCAGAGCAATCAGCCCCAGCATTTT
CDR3aa: CASSQSNQPQHF

abundance: .
j_gene: TRBJ2-5
d_gene: TRBD2
v_gene: TRBV27
CDR3nt: TGTGCCAGCAGTTTATACCCCGGTAGCGGGGCCCTATCACAAGAGACCCAGTACTTC
CDR3aa: CASSLYPGSGALSQETQYF

abundance: .
j_gene: TRBJ2-3
d_gene: .
v_gene: TRBV24-1
CDR3nt: TGTGCCACCAGTGGCGGAATTAGCACAGATACGCAGTATTTT
CDR3aa: CATSGGISTDTQYF

abundance: .
j_gene: TRBJ1-2
d_gene: .
v_gene: TRBV28
CDR3nt: TGTGCCAGCAGTTTGAGTAGATCGTGGCGGGGCTACACCTTC
CDR3aa: CASSLSRSWRGYTF